Below, one T cell receptor (beta chain) is given with its context. This record belongs to a study of blood T cell repertoires in COVID-19. Overall study: COVID-19 samples from acute and convalescent phases originated in the United States, Italy and Spain. The analysed material was cDNA or gDNA that came from T cells, B-cell-depleted T cells, or PBMCs.

The V end was cut by 1 base, the J end by 9 bases, with 16 bases between. The germline V gene encodes CDR1 SGHRS and CDR2 YFSETQ. The CDR3 covers 14 residues. As originally analysed: By means of reference gene primer amplification, nucleated cell counts were estimated. Profiled with immunoSEQ multiplex PCR; TCRdb holds only in-frame clones, not every one. That table is the source of V, J and clone size, and D and trimming were worked out from the DNA. The sample lists roughly 300,000 clones, roughly nine tenths occurring once. The source material was peripheral blood. This TCR derives from a woman under 40 with COVID-19, enrolled during active disease. The chain is built from TRBV5-1 and TRBJ1-1, with D tentatively TRBD1 (5 bases). CDR3 DNA sequence: TGCGCCAGCAGCTTGACAGGACTAGATGAACAAGCTTTCTTT. Translation: CASSLTGLDEQAFF. Supplemented by reference TRBV5-1 and TRBJ1-1, the full variable domain reads KAGVTQTPRYLIKTRGQQVTLSCSPISGHRSVSWYQQTPGQGLQFLFEYFSETQRNKGNFPGRFSGRQFSNSRSEMNVSTLELGDSALYLCASSLTGLDEQAFFGQGTRLTVV.